This TCR beta chain was documented in a study of control samples from healthy donors and cancer patients. The J segment lost 8 bases and the V segment lost 5 bases, leaving 5 bases of the junction unmatched. The germline V gene has CDR1 LNHDA and CDR2 SQIVND (reference sequence). The CDR3 totals 12 residues. Assay: immunoSEQ multiplex PCR; the TCRdb copy retains only in-frame clones and omits some. The sample contains approximately 97,000 clones, 80% to 95% of which appear only once. Sequenced material: blood. The chain links TRBV19 to TRBJ1-2, with 7 positions matching TRBD1. This clonotype originated in a human donor in good health. The donor label of this sample is uncertain. The CDR3 region has the DNA TGTGCCAGTAGTTCGAGACAGGGAGGCTACACCTTC. It translates to CASSSRQGGYTF.